The next 13 T cell receptor beta chains were all read from a single sample in a study of spatial heterogeneity in lung cancer. TCRdb reprocessed the 5' RACE reads with MiXCR, giving one entry per CDR3 protein. Among about 12,000 distinct CDR3 sequences listed, approximately 15% were seen once. Time point reported: sample taken at primary tumor resection. Sequencing of whole RNA from tumor, nontumor lung or frozen PBMC involved no sorting. Sequenced here: PBMCs, sampled at surgery. All receptors derive from a male donor with early-stage non-small cell lung cancer.

In its sample, this clonotype was seen a few times. The chain carries TRBV27 and TRBJ2-5, with D possibly matching TRBD2 (6 bases). The V gene's germline CDR1 is MNHEY and CDR2 SMNVEV (reference sequence). V was pared by 1 base and J by 3 bases, with 24 bases between. The length of the CDR3 is 19 residues. CDR3 bases: TGTGCCAGCAGTTTATACCCTCCAGCGCAGGCCGGGGGAGAAGAGACCCAGTACTTC. As protein: CASSLYPPAQAGGEETQYF.

This clonotype showed up many times. V and J are TRBV27 and TRBJ2-2, with D unclear. Trimming pared 1 base from V and 5 bases from J, leaving 20 bases between. In germline, CDR1 is MNHEY, CDR2 SMNVEV (reference sequence). The CDR3 runs to 18 residues. Here the CDR3 DNA reads TGTGCCAGCAGTTTATATTCCCCTGGCCTCGCGGTGACCGGGGAGCTGTTTTTT. This translates into CASSLYSPGLAVTGELFF.

This clonotype was seen a handful of times. J is TRBJ2-5 and V is TRBV5-6, with D possibly being TRBD2 (5 bases). CDR1 is SGHDT and CDR2 is YYEEEE in the germline V gene. V was pared by 4 bases and J by 5 bases, with 18 bases between. The CDR3 loop spans 15 amino acids. The chain's CDR3 is CASSPRVSPRETQYF. CDR3 DNA: TGTGCCAGCAGCCCGAGGGTCAGCCCTCGGGAGACCCAGTACTTC.

V is TRBV14 and J is TRBJ2-1; 8 nucleotides align to TRBD1. V lost 4 bases, J lost 4 bases, and 9 bases stayed unmatched. From germline, CDR1 is SGHDN and CDR2 FVKESK. The CDR3 totals 16 residues. The CDR3 DNA follows: TGTGCCAGCAGCCCAACCGGGACAGGAAAATACAATGAGCAGTTCTTC. Protein product: CASSPTGTGKYNEQFF.

In this sample, this clonotype turned up a few times. The chain links TRBV5-8 to TRBJ1-2; 8 bases align to TRBD1. The CDR3 runs 12 residues. After removal of 3 bases from V and 8 bases from J, the junction contained 3 bases not matched to a gene. CDR1 and CDR2 (germline): SGHTS, YDEGEE. CDR3 nucleotide sequence: TGTGCCAGCAGCTGGGCAGGGGGCGGCTACACCTTC. It yields the protein CASSWAGGGYTF.

This clonotype occurred a few times. The V and J genes are TRBV28 and TRBJ2-1; a possible D gene is TRBD2 (5 bases). Germline CDR1 MDHEN, CDR2 SYDVKM. The CDR3 loop spans 15 amino acids. Trimming stripped 1 base from V and 0 bases from J, with 7 bases between. CDR3 residues: CASSLSGSSYNEQFF. In nucleotides, the CDR3 is TGTGCCAGCAGTTTATCGGGGAGCTCCTACAATGAGCAGTTCTTC.

This clonotype has a count of ten or more. The chain has TRBV7-8 and TRBJ1-1; 8 nucleotides match TRBD1. The CDR3 is made up of 15 amino acids. Germline V gives CDR1 SGHVS, CDR2 FQNEAQ. V was clipped by 5 bases and J by 1 base; unmatched bases: 6. CDR3 DNA: TGTGCCAGCAGCCTTACAGGGGGTCAGAACACTGAAGCTTTCTTT. Its translation: CASSLTGGQNTEAFF.

In DNA form, the CDR3 reads TGTGCCATCAGTGCCGGTCGATCCGGGACCGCGACCGGGGAGCTGTTTTTT. Its protein product is CAISAGRSGTATGELFF. The chain combines TRBV10-3 with TRBJ2-2; TRBD1 or TRBD2 may be the D gene (5 bases each). This CDR3 is 17 amino acids long. CDR1 is ENHRY and CDR2 is SYGVKD in the germline V gene. V lost 4 bases, J lost 5 bases, and 20 bases lay in between.

This clonotype came up many times. The chain employs TRBV27 and TRBJ2-3; weak D call: TRBD2 (6 bases). Looked up from germline, CDR1 is MNHEY and CDR2 is SMNVEV (reference sequence). The CDR3 sequence is 17 residues long. Deletions cut 2 bases from V and 2 bases from J, with 17 bases between. This CDR3 reads CASSLRLSGDYTDTQYF. CDR3 sequence (DNA): TGTGCCAGCAGTTTAAGGCTTAGCGGAGATTACACAGATACGCAGTATTTT.

This clonotype was counted a few times. The rearrangement uses TRBV29-1 and TRBJ1-1, with D maybe TRBD1 (6 bases). With 6 bases removed from V and 0 bases from J, the gap between germline ends came to 11 bases. CDR3 length: 13 residues. Germline CDR1 reads SQVTM; CDR2 reads ANQGSEA. The CDR3 here is CSVMTGLNTEAFF. The CDR3 coding sequence is TGCAGCGTCATGACAGGCTTGAACACTGAAGCTTTCTTT.

Turning to this clonotype: A much larger clone lies a single base off, so this may be a read error. The rearrangement links TRBV7-9 to TRBJ1-3; perhaps TRBD1 as D (5 bases). The germline V and J ends were trimmed by 4 bases and 2 bases, with 18 bases remaining between them. Per the germline V gene, CDR1 is SEHNR and CDR2 is FQNEAQ (reference sequence). CDR3 size: 17 residues. CDR3 nucleotide sequence: TGTGCCAGCAGCTCGGGACTTTTTTCCCTCACTGGAAACACCATATATTTT. Its protein is CASSSGLFSLTGNTIYF. The complete variable domain, with remaining parts taken from reference TRBV7-9 and TRBJ1-3, reads DTGVSQNPRHKITKRGQNVTFRCDPISEHNRLYWYRQTLGQGPEFLTYFQNEAQLEKSRLLSDRFSAERPKGSFSTLEIQRTEQGDSAMYLCASSSGLFSLTGNTIYFGEGSWLTVV.

There are a few counts of this clonotype. The V call is TRBV11-1, the J call TRBJ2-1; 14 positions match TRBD2. The V and J ends lost 5 bases and 4 bases, in that order; junction bases with no gene match: 13. The CDR3 sequence is 19 residues long. CDR1 and CDR2 (germline): SGHAT, FQDESV (reference sequence). CDR3 loop: CASSKAPGLAGEGYNEQFF. In DNA, the CDR3 is TGTGCCAGCAGCAAAGCTCCGGGACTAGCGGGAGAGGGTTACAATGAGCAGTTCTTC.

This clonotype was observed a handful of times. J is TRBJ2-7 and V is TRBV3-1; TRBD2 aligns across 12 bases. J gave up 2 bases and V 1 base, and 9 bases lay outside the gene matches. CDR3 length equals 18 residues. Per germline, CDR1 LGHDT and CDR2 YNNKEL (reference sequence). For the CDR3, the DNA is TGTGCCAGCAGCCAAGCTCAATGGACTAGCGGGGTTACCTACGAGCAGTACTTC. Translation gives CASSQAQWTSGVTYEQYF.